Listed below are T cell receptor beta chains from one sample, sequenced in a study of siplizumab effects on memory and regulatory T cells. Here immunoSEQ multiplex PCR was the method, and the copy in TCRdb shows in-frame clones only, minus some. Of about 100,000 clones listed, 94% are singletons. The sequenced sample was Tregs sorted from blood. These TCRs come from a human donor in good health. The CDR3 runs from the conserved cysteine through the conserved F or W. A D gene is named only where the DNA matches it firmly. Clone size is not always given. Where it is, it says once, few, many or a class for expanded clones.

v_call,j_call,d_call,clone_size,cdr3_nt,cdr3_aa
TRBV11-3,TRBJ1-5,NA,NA,TGTGCCAGCAGCTTGGAAGGGGAAACACCTATCTACCAGCATTTT,CASSLEGETPIYQHF
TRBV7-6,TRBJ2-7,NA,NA,TGTGCCAGCAGCCGGGACCCCGGAGCTTCCTACGAGCAGTACTTC,CASSRDPGASYEQYF
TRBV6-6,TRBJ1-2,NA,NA,TGTGCCAGCAGTAAACTGGCAGAATATGGCTACACCTTC,CASSKLAEYGYTF
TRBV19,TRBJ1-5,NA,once,TGTGCCAGTATAGAAACAGGGAATCAGCCCCAGCATTTT,CASIETGNQPQHF
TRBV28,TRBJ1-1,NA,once,TGTGCCAGCACCTCCGGGTTGATCACTGAAGCTTTCTTT,CASTSGLITEAFF
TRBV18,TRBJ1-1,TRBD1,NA,TGTGCCAGCAGACCGGGACAGGCTATGAACACTGAAGCTTTCTTT,CASRPGQAMNTEAFF
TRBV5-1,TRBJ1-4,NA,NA,TGCGCCAGCAGCTTACGACAGGCCGGCGAAAAACTGTTTTTT,CASSLRQAGEKLFF
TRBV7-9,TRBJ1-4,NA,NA,TGTGCCAGCAGCTTAGGGACAGTATATAATGAAAAACTGTTTTTT,CASSLGTVYNEKLFF
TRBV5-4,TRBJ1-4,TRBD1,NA,TGTGCCAGCAGCTTGACAGGGGTTAATGAAAAACTGTTTTTT,CASSLTGVNEKLFF
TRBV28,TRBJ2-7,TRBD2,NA,TGTGCCAGCAGTTTAACCGGACTAGTTTTCCAGCAGTACTTC,CASSLTGLVFQQYF
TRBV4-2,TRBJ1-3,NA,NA,TGTGCCAGCAGCCAAGAGTTCCAGGGAAGAAACACCATATATTTT,CASSQEFQGRNTIYF
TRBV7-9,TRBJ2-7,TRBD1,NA,TGTGCCAGCACTTCACAACTTGGGACAGGGGGCCCCCCCGAGCAGTACTTC,CASTSQLGTGGPPEQYF
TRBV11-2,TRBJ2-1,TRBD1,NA,TGTGCCAGCAGCTCACGAAGGGGGACAGGGGAGTACAATGAGCAGTTCTTC,CASSSRRGTGEYNEQFF
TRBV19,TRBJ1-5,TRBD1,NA,TGTGCCAGTAGTATAGTTGACGGGACAGGGCCTAGCAATCAGCCCCAGCATTTT,CASSIVDGTGPSNQPQHF
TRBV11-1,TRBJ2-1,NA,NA,TGTGCCAGCAGCTTAGTACAGCCAAATGAGCAGTTCTTC,CASSLVQPNEQFF
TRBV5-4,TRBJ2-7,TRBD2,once,TGTGCCAGCAGCTTCGCAGGGGCACTAGCGGGAGTAGCCCACGAGCAGTACTTC,CASSFAGALAGVAHEQYF
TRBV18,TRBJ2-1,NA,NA,TGTGCCAGCTCCATGACTACGTCAAATGAGCAGTTCTTC,CASSMTTSNEQFF
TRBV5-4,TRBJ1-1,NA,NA,TGTGCCAGCAGCTCGCTGAGTTCGCGGACTGAAGCTTTCTTT,CASSSLSSRTEAFF
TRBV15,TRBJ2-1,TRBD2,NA,TGTGCCACCAGCACTCTAGCGGAGGCCTACAATGAGCAGTTCTTC,CATSTLAEAYNEQFF
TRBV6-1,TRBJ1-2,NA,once,TGTGCCAGCAAAAGGACACTGAATTTTTATGGCTACACCTTC,CASKRTLNFYGYTF
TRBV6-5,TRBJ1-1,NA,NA,TGTGCCAGCAGCCCCGGGGGCAGGGGAACTGAAGCTTTCTTT,CASSPGGRGTEAFF
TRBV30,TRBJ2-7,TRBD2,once,TGTGCCTGGGGCCGTAGACTAGCTGCCTACGAGCAGTACTTC,CAWGRRLAAYEQYF
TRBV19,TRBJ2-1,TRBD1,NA,TGTGCCAGTAGTAGGATAGACAGGGGTTTGTCCGTCGATGAGCAGTTCTTC,CASSRIDRGLSVDEQFF
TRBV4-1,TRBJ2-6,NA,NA,TGCGCCAGCAGCCAAGACCGACAGTTGGGGGACTCTGGGGCCAACGTCCTGACTTTC,CASSQDRQLGDSGANVLTF
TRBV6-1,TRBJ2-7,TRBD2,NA,TGTGCCAGCAGTGTGGGGAGGGCCTACGAGCAGTACTTC,CASSVGRAYEQYF
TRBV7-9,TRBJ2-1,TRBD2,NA,TGTGCCAGCAGCTTAGTAGGACTAGCGGGAGTCAATGAGCAGTTCTTC,CASSLVGLAGVNEQFF
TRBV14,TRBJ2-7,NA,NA,TGTGCCAGCAGCCAAACCAGCCCTATACGCTACGAGCAGTACTTC,CASSQTSPIRYEQYF
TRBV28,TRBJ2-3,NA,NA,TGTGCCAGCAACACAGGGTCCCGAGGGGGCACAGATACGCAGTATTTT,CASNTGSRGGTDTQYF
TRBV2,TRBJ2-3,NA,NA,TGTGCCAGCAGTAGCACAGATACGCAGTATTTT,CASSSTDTQYF
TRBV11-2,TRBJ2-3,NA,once,TGTGCCAGCAGTTTCGGGCAGGGGGGTCATACGCAGTATTTT,CASSFGQGGHTQYF
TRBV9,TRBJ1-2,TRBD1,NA,TGTGCCAGCGGACAGGGATTAGGCTATGGCTACACCTTC,CASGQGLGYGYTF
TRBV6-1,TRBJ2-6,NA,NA,TGTGCCAGCAGGACGGGGCTCGCAGGGGCCAACGTCCTGACTTTC,CASRTGLAGANVLTF
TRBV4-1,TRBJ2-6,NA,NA,TGCGCCAGCAGCCAACGCCCGTTGGGGGACTCTGGGGCCAACGTCCTGACTTTC,CASSQRPLGDSGANVLTF
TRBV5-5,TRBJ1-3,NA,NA,TGTGCCAGCAGCTTCCTTCACCCCTCTGGAAACACCATATATTTT,CASSFLHPSGNTIYF
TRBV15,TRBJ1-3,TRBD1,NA,TGTGCCACCAGCACTTTATCCCTAGGGGGCACAGAAAACACCATATATTTT,CATSTLSLGGTENTIYF
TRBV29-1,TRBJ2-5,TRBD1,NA,TGCAGCGTTGTCCACTATGACAGGGGTTACTTC,CSVVHYDRGYF
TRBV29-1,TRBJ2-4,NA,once,TGCAGCGGCGGCTTCAGAGGGGCCAAAAACATTCAGTACTTC,CSGGFRGAKNIQYF
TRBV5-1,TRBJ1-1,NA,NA,TGCGCCAGCAGTGTTCAGTGGAGGACGACTGGTGATCAAATGAACACTGAAGCTTTCTTT,CASSVQWRTTGDQMNTEAFF
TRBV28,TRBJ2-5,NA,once,TGTGCCAGCAGTTTAGGTTTAATAAACCAAGAGACCCAGTACTTC,CASSLGLINQETQYF
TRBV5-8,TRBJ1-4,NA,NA,TGTGCCAGCAGCTTGGGATGGGGGAGGAAACTGTTTTTT,CASSLGWGRKLFF